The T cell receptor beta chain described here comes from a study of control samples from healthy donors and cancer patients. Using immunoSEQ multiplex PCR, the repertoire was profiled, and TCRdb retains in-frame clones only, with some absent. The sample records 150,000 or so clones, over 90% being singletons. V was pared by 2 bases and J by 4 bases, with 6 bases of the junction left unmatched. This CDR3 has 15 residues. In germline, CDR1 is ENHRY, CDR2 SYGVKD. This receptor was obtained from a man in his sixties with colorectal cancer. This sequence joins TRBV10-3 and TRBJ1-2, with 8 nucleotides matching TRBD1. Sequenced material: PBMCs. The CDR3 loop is CAISEERDRSYGYTF. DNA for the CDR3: TGTGCCATCAGTGAGGAACGGGACAGGAGCTATGGCTACACCTTC.